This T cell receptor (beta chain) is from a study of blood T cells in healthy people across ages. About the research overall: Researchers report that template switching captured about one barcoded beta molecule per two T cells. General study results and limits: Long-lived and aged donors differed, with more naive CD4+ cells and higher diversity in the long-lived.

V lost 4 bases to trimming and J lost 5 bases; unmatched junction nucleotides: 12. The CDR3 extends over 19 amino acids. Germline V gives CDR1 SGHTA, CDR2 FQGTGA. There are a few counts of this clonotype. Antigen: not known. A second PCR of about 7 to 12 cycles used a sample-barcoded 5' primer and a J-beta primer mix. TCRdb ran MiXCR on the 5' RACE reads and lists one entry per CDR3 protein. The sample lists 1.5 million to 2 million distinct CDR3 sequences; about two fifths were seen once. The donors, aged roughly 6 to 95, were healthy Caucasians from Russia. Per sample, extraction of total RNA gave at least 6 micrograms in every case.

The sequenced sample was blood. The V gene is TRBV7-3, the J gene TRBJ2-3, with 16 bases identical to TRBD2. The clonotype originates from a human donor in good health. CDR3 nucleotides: TGTGCCAGCAGCTCCTACGGGACTAGCGGGGGGGCGGCGGGAGATACGCAGTATTTT. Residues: CASSSYGTSGGAAGDTQYF.